These 13 T cell receptor beta chains were all obtained from the same sample, sequenced in a study of regulatory T cells in long-lasting Graves disease. Sample time point: newly diagnosed GD, antithyroid drugs for less than 3 months. Extracted PBMC RNA gave rise to the TCR library. The authors built TCR beta libraries using iRepertoire HTBI primers and Arm-PCR of CDR3 regions. TCRdb reprocessed the multiplex PCR reads with MiXCR, giving one entry per CDR3 protein. The sample carries 350,000 to 450,000 distinct CDR3 sequences, 16% recorded once. These same data were also listed under a study on T cells in Graves' hyperthyroidism and ophthalmopathy.

Sequenced material: peripheral blood mononuclear cells (PBMCs), taken at new diagnosis, from a patient treated with antithyroid drugs. The receptor source for this set is a man aged 35-49 years with Graves disease.

This clonotype was seen at least ten times. The chain links TRBV11-2 to TRBJ2-7, with a weak D call TRBD2 (7 bases). V was trimmed by 1 base and J by 7 bases, leaving 11 bases between them. The germline V gene has CDR1 SGHAT and CDR2 FQNNGV. The CDR3 sequence is 13 residues long. The CDR3 DNA reads as TGTGCCAGCAGCTTAGGGACTAGGGGGGAGCAGTACTTC. Encoded protein: CASSLGTRGEQYF.

This clonotype has a count of ten or more. The chain is built from TRBV5-5 and TRBJ2-5; TRBD1 aligns across 8 bases. CDR3 length: 16 residues. Germline V CDR1 and CDR2: SGHKS, YYEKEE (reference sequence). With V trimmed by 4 bases and J by 2 bases, 10 bases remained unmatched. CDR3 DNA: TGTGCCAGCAGCCTGGGCGGACAGGGACCTCAAGAGACCCAGTACTTC. It codes for CASSLGGQGPQETQYF.

In this sample, this clonotype turned up many times. The chain employs TRBV2 and TRBJ2-7; no definite D call. Trimming stripped 6 bases from V and 0 bases from J, with 12 bases between. Germline-derived CDR1 and CDR2 are SNHLY and FYNNEI. This CDR3 spans 14 amino acids. The CDR3 spells CASRDRLASYEQYF. The CDR3 DNA follows: TGTGCCAGCAGGGACCGACTGGCCTCCTACGAGCAGTACTTC.

The sample holds many counts of this clonotype. The CDR3, as DNA: TGTGCCAGCAGTTACTTGTTCATGAGGGATCACGAGCAGTACTTC. It yields the protein CASSYLFMRDHEQYF. The chain couples TRBV6-5 to TRBJ2-7; TRBD2 is a possible D gene (5 bases). The length of the CDR3 is 15 residues. Germline-derived CDR1 and CDR2 are MNHEY and SVGAGI. V was clipped by 1 base and J by 5 bases, with 15 bases between them.

This clonotype was counted at least ten times. V and J are TRBV5-6 and TRBJ1-4, with D possibly being TRBD1 (6 bases). The CDR3 totals 14 residues. Deletions cut 1 base from V and 8 bases from J, with 12 bases between. CDR1 is SGHDT and CDR2 is YYEEEE in the germline V gene. The CDR3: CASSLWDTEEKLFF. In nucleotides, the CDR3 is TGTGCCAGCAGCTTGTGGGACACAGAGGAAAAACTGTTTTTT.

Concerning this clonotype: This is likely an artifact of a read error, given a far larger clone one base away. The chain carries TRBV28 and TRBJ1-1; a possible D gene is TRBD1 (6 bases). V lost 6 bases and J lost 6, with 11 bases in between. This CDR3 region has 12 residues. CDR1 is MDHEN, CDR2 SYDVKM, per germline. The DNA for the CDR3 is TGTGCCAGCAGCCAAGGGGGAGCTGAAGCTTTCTTT. Translated, it gives CASSQGGAEAFF. Based on the CDR3 plus reference TRBV28 and TRBJ1-1, the full variable domain is DVKVTQSSRYLVKRTGEKVFLECVQDMDHENMFWYRQDPGLGLRLIYFSYDVKMKEKGDIPEGYSVSREKKERFSLILESASTNQTSMYLCASSQGGAEAFFGQGTRLTVV.

This clonotype was detected ten times or more. CDR3 DNA sequence: TGTGCCATCAGGACAGGATCACTTAGAGATACGCAGTATTTT. Translating it yields CAIRTGSLRDTQYF. The J gene is TRBJ2-3, the V gene TRBV10-3, with a tentative D call TRBD1 (6 bases). The V and J ends lost 6 bases and 5 bases respectively, with 15 bases between them. Germline V gives CDR1 ENHRY, CDR2 SYGVKD. The length of the CDR3 is 14 residues.

The rearrangement joins TRBV12-5 to TRBJ2-1; D assignment may be TRBD1 or TRBD2 (6 bases each). The germline gives CDR1 LGHNT, CDR2 FRNRAP. Trimming removed 4 bases from V and 0 bases from J, with 13 bases in between. This CDR3 spans 16 amino acids. The CDR3 sequence is CASGSSGGGSYNEQFF. Here the CDR3 DNA reads TGTGCTAGTGGTTCCTCCGGGGGCGGCTCCTACAATGAGCAGTTCTTC.

This clonotype was counted ten times or more. The V call is TRBV5-1, the J call TRBJ1-1, with 10 bases that match TRBD1. The V and J ends lost 4 bases and 3 bases, in that order; junction bases with no gene match: 3. Germline CDR1 is SGHRS and CDR2 is YFSETQ. The CDR3 loop spans 14 amino acids. The CDR3, as DNA: TGCGCCAGCAGCGGGACAGGGGTGGACACTGAAGCTTTCTTT. Protein: CASSGTGVDTEAFF.

This clonotype has a count of ten or more. V gene TRBV28 combines with J gene TRBJ2-7; no clear D. Trimming took off 7 bases at V and 4 bases at J, with 20 bases between the two ends. Germline V gene data show CDR1 as MDHEN and CDR2 as SYDVKM. This CDR3 comprises 15 residues. The CDR3 nucleotides are TGTGCCAGCACGTCCCCCGGACGCGTGAAGTACGAGCAGTACTTC. This gives the protein CASTSPGRVKYEQYF.

This clonotype has ten or more counts. The chain's CDR3 is CASSGRGYNSPLHF. The CDR3 nucleotides read TGTGCCAGCAGCGGACGTGGTTATAATTCACCCCTCCACTTT. The chain couples TRBV7-2 to TRBJ1-6; unclear D gene. The CDR3 consists of 14 residues. Germline-derived CDR1 and CDR2 are SGHTA and FQGNSA. Deletions cut 5 bases from V and 4 bases from J, with 9 bases between. The full variable domain, completed using reference TRBV7-2 and TRBJ1-6, is GAGVSQSPSNKVTEKGKDVELRCDPISGHTALYWYRQSLGQGLEFLIYFQGNSAPDKSGLPSDRFSAERTGGSVSTLTIQRTQQEDSAVYLCASSGRGYNSPLHFGNGTRLTVT.

This clonotype was observed at least ten times. The chain uses TRBV18 and TRBJ2-7; 7 bases agree with TRBD2. The germline V gene has CDR1 KGHSH and CDR2 LQKENI. V shed 2 bases and J 4 bases; nucleotides not matched to a gene: 8. There are 15 residues in the CDR3. CDR3 nucleotide sequence: TGTGCCAGCTCACCAACCGGGGAGGGAGAATACGAGCAGTACTTC. Its translation: CASSPTGEGEYEQYF.

This clonotype was seen at least ten times. Here the CDR3 reads CASRRTGADTEAFF. CDR3 bases: TGCGCCAGCAGACGAACAGGGGCTGACACTGAAGCTTTCTTT. The gene calls are TRBV5-1 and TRBJ1-1, with 7 bases aligning to TRBD1. This CDR3 contains 14 residues. With 5 bases clipped from V and 3 bases from J, the junction kept 7 bases outside the gene matches. In germline, CDR1 is SGHRS, CDR2 YFSETQ.